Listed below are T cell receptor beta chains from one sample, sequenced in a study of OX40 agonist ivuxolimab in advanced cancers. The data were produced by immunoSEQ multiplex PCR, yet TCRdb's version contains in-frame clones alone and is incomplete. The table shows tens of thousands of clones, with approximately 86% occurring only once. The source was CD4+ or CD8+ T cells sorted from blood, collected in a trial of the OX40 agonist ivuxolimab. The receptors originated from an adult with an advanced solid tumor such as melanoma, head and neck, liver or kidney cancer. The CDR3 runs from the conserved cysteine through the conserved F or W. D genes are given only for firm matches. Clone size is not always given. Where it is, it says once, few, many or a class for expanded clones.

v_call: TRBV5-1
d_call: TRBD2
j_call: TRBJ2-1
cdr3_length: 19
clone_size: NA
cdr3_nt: TGCGCCAGCAGCTCCTCCACAATTAGCGGGGTCGGCCCCTACAATGAGCAGTTCTTC
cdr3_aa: CASSSSTISGVGPYNEQFF

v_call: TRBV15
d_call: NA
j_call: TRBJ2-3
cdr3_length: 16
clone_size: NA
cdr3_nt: TGTGCCACCAGCGGTAGGGAGAGGGCTAGCACAGATACGCAGTATTTT
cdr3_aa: CATSGRERASTDTQYF

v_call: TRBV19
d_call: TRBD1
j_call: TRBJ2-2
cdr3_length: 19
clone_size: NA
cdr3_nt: TGTGCCAGTAGTATCGCCCCGTTCAGGACAGGGTCGGCAACCGGGGAGCTGTTTTTT
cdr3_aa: CASSIAPFRTGSATGELFF

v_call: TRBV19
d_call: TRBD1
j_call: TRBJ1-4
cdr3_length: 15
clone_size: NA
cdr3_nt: TGTGCCAGTAGACCTCAGGGGGCGCGTTTGGAAAAACTGTTTTTT
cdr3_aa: CASRPQGARLEKLFF

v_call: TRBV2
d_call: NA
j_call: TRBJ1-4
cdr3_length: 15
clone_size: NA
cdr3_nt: TGTGCCAGCAGTGAACAGGGGTTTGCTAATGAAAAACTGTTTTTT
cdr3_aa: CASSEQGFANEKLFF

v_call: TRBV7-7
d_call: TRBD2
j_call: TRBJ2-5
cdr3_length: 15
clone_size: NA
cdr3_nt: TGTGCTAGCAGCTTAGTCGGTTCGGGAGGAGAGACCCAGTACTTC
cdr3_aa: CASSLVGSGGETQYF

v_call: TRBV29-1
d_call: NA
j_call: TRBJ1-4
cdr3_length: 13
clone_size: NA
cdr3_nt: TGCAGCGCTGGCCTGGGGACTAATGAAAAACTGTTTTTT
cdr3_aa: CSAGLGTNEKLFF

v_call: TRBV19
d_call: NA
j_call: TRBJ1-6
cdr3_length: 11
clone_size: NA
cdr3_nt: TGTGCCAGTACTACCTCTGGGCCCCTCCACTTT
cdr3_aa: CASTTSGPLHF

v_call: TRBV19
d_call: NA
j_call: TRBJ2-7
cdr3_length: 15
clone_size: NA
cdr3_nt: TGTGCCAGTAGTAGGTCGGGACAAGGGGGATACGAGCAGTACTTC
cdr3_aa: CASSRSGQGGYEQYF

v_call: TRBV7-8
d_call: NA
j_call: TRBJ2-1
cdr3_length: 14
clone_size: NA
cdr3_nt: TGTGCCAGCAGCAAAGGACCCAACTACAATGAGCAGTTCTTC
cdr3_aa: CASSKGPNYNEQFF

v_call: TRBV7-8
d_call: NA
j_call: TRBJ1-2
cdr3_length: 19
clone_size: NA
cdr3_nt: TGTGCCAGCAGCTTAGCGCCTAGCCGAGCCGTGGCAGGGAACTATGGCTACACCTTC
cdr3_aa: CASSLAPSRAVAGNYGYTF

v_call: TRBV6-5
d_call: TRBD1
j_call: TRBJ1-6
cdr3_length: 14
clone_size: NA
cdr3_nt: TGTGCCAGCAGCTTGACAGGGGGCGGGTCACCCCTCCACTTT
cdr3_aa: CASSLTGGGSPLHF

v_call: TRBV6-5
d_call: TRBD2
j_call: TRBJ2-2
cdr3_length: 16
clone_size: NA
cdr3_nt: TGTGCCAGCAGTTACTCGAGGACTAGCCTCACCGGGGAGCTGTTTTTT
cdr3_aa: CASSYSRTSLTGELFF

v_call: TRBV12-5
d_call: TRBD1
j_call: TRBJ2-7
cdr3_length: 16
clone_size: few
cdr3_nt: TGTGCTAGTGGTTTCTTTGACAGGGTGGGGACCTACGAGCAGTACTTC
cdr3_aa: CASGFFDRVGTYEQYF